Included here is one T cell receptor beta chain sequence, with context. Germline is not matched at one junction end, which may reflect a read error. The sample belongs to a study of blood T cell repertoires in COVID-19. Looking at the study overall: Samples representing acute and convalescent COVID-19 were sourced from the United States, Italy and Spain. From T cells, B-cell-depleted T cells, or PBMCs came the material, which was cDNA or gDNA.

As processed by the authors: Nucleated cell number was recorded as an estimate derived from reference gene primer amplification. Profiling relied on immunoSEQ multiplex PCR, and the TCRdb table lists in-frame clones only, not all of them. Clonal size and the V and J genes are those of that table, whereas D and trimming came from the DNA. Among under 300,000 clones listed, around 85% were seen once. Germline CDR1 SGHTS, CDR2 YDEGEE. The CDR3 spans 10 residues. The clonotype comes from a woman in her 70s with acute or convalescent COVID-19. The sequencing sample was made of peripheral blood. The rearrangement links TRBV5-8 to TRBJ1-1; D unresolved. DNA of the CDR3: TGTGCCAGCAGCCGTTTATCAGTTGACTTT. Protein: CASSRLSVDF.